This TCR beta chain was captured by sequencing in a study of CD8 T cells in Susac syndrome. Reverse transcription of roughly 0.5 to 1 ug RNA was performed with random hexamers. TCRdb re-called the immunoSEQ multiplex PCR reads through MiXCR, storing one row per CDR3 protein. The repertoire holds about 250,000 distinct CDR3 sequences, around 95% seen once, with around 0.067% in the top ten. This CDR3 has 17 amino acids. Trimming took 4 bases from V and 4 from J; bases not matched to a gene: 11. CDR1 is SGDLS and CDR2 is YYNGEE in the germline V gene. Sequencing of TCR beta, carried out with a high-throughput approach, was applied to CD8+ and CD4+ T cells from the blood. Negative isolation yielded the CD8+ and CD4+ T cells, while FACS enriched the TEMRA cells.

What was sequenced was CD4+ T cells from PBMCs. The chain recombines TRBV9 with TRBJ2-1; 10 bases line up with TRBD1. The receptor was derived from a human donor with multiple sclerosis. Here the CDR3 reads CASSSRTGTGVYNEQFF. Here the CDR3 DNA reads TGTGCCAGCAGCTCACGAACCGGGACAGGGGTATACAATGAGCAGTTCTTC.